This TCR beta chain was recorded in a study of blood T cell repertoires in COVID-19. Study information: Samples taken during acute and convalescent COVID-19 were collected in the United States, Italy and Spain. PBMCs, B-cell-depleted T cells, or T cells were the source of the cDNA or gDNA that made up the material.

CDR1 is SGHRS and CDR2 is YFSETQ in the germline V gene. V gave up 0 bases and J gave up 2 bases, with 9 bases separating them. This CDR3 contains 15 residues. Authors' methods: Nucleated cell number was recorded as an estimate derived from reference gene primer amplification. Sequenced by immunoSEQ multiplex PCR; TCRdb stores in-frame clones only, minus some. Clonal size and the V and J genes are those of that table, whereas D and trimming came from the DNA. The sample includes 65,000 to 90,000 clones, 70% to 90% of them seen just once. The chain couples TRBV5-1 to TRBJ1-3; D remains unclear. Sequencing was performed on peripheral blood. The clonotype originates from a woman older than 75 with active or convalescent COVID-19. For the CDR3, the DNA is TGCGCCAGCAGCTTGGACGGGAACGCTGGAAACACCATATATTTT. Protein sequence: CASSLDGNAGNTIYF.